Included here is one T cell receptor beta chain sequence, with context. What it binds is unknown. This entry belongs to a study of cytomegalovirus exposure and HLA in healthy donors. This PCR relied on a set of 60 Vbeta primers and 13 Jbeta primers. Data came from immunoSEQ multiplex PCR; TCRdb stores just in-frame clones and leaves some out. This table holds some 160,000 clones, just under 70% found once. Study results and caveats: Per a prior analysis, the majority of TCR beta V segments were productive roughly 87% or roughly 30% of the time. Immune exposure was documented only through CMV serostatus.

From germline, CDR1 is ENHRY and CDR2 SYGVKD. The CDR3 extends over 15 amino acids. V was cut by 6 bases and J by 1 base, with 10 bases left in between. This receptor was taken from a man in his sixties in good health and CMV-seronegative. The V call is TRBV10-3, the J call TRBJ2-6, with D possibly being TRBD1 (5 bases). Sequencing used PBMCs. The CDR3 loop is CAIRSTESGANVLTF. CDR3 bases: TGTGCCATCAGATCGACAGAGTCTGGGGCCAACGTCCTGACTTTC.